This T cell receptor beta chain was captured by sequencing in a study of identical twins. This clonotype has at least ten counts. Looked up from germline, CDR1 is SGHVS and CDR2 is FQNEAQ. After removal of 5 bases from V and 1 base from J, the junction contained 11 bases not matched to a gene. The length of the CDR3 is 19 residues. TCRdb analysed the 5' RACE reads with MiXCR anew, one entry per CDR3 protein. Here the sample spans 600,000 to 800,000 distinct CDR3 sequences, less than 25% being singletons. These data also formed part of another study, on T cells expressing NK-cell markers. That study reports: It was sorted CD3+CD56-NKG2C+, CD3+CD56+NKG2C- and CD3+CD56+NKG2C+ T cells that provided the TCR beta repertoires. Sequenced donors, eight in total, included seven who were HCMV-seropositive and one who was seronegative.

The chain links TRBV7-8 to TRBJ2-3; 14 positions match TRBD2. The sample was PBMCs. This TCR was recovered from a young woman in good health. The CDR3 loop is CASSPFTGTSGRGTDTQYF. The CDR3 DNA is TGTGCCAGCAGCCCGTTCACCGGGACTAGCGGGAGAGGCACAGATACGCAGTATTTT.